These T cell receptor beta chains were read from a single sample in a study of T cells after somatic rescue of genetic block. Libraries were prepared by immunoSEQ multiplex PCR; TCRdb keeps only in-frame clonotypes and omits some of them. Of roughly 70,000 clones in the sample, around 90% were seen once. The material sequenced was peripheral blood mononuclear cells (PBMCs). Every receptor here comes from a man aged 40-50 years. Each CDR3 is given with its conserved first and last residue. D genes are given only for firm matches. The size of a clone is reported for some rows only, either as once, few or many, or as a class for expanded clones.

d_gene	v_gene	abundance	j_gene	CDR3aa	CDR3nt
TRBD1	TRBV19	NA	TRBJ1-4	CASAEGADEKLFF	TGTGCCAGTGCCGAGGGGGCGGATGAAAAACTGTTTTTT
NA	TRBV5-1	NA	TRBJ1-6	CASRSSGSSVYNSPLHF	TGCGCCAGCAGGTCGTCGGGGAGCTCCGTCTATAATTCACCCCTCCACTTT
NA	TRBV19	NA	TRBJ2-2	CASSWGTGELFF	TGTGCCAGTAGCTGGGGGACCGGGGAGCTGTTTTTT
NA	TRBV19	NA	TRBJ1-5	CASSIGTVSNQPQHF	TGTGCCAGTAGTATAGGGACAGTTAGCAATCAGCCCCAGCATTTT
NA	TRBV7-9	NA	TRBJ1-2	CASSLGGSGGTYYGYTF	TGTGCCAGCAGCTTAGGAGGCTCGGGGGGAACCTACTATGGCTACACCTTC
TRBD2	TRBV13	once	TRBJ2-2	CASSFGGRETGELFF	TGTGCCAGCAGCTTTGGTGGGAGGGAAACCGGGGAGCTGTTTTTT
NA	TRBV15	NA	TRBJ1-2	CATSRARDDGYTF	TGTGCCACCAGCAGGGCCCGGGACGACGGCTACACCTTC
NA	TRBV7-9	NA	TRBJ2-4	CASSPQGSVVAKNIQYF	TGTGCCAGCAGCCCCCAAGGTTCGGTCGTAGCCAAAAACATTCAGTACTTC
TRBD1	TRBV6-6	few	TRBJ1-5	CATKGADQPQHF	TGTGCCACCAAGGGGGCCGATCAGCCCCAGCATTTT
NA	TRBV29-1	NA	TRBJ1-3	CSVVGGVSGNTIYF	TGCAGCGTTGTTGGCGGGGTCTCTGGAAACACCATATATTTT
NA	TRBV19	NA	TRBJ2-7	CASSPPGSWGVEQYF	TGTGCCAGTAGCCCACCGGGGTCCTGGGGTGTCGAGCAGTACTTC
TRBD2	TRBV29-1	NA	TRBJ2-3	CSVELAGRGFNTDTQYF	TGCAGCGTTGAATTAGCGGGTCGGGGATTCAACACAGATACGCAGTATTTT
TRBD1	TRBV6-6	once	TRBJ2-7	CASKGQGIRDEQYF	TGTGCCAGCAAGGGACAGGGGATAAGGGACGAGCAGTACTTC
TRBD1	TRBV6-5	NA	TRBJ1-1	CASSYDRALTEAFF	TGTGCCAGCAGTTACGACAGGGCTCTCACTGAAGCTTTCTTT
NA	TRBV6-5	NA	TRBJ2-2	CASSFNTGELFF	TGTGCCAGCAGTTTCAACACCGGGGAGCTGTTTTTT
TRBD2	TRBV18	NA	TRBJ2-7	CASSPRAGGPLEQYF	TGTGCCAGCTCACCACGGGCGGGAGGGCCCCTCGAGCAGTACTTC
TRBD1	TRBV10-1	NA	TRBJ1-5	CASRRTGFVNQPQHF	TGCGCCAGCAGAAGGACAGGGTTTGTCAATCAGCCCCAGCATTTT
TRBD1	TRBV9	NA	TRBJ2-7	CASSVGGQGAREQYF	TGTGCCAGCAGCGTAGGAGGACAGGGGGCGAGGGAGCAGTACTTC
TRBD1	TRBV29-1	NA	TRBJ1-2	CSTRTGDGYTF	TGCAGCACCCGGACAGGGGATGGCTACACCTTC
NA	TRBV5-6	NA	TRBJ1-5	CASSFRGVYSNQPQHF	TGTGCCAGCAGCTTTAGGGGCGTCTATAGCAATCAGCCCCAGCATTTT
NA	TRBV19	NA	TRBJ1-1	CASSFGGSNTEAFF	TGTGCCAGTAGTTTCGGAGGGTCGAACACTGAAGCTTTCTTT
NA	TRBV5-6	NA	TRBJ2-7	CASSTKGLYYEQYF	TGTGCCAGCAGTACGAAGGGTCTTTATTACGAGCAGTACTTC
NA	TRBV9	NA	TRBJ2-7	CASSVGAGTPSYEQYF	TGTGCCAGCAGCGTAGGAGCCGGGACACCCTCCTACGAGCAGTACTTC
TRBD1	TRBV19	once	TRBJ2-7	CASGIGQGSYEQYF	TGTGCCAGTGGCATCGGACAGGGCTCCTACGAGCAGTACTTC
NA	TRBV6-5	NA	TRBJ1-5	CASSRGTNQPQHF	TGTGCCAGCAGTCGGGGGACCAATCAGCCCCAGCATTTT
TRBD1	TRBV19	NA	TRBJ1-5	CASRRTGATSNQPQHF	TGTGCCAGTAGACGAACAGGGGCTACTAGCAATCAGCCCCAGCATTTT
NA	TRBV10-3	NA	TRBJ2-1	CAISESVAGPRRNEQFF	TGTGCCATCAGTGAGTCTGTAGCAGGCCCCCGGAGAAATGAGCAGTTCTTC
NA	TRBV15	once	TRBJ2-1	CATSRVLGTYNEQFF	TGTGCCACCAGCAGAGTTTTGGGTACATACAATGAGCAGTTCTTC
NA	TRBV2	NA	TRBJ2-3	CASSVFGGVLTDTQYF	TGTGCCAGCAGTGTTTTTGGGGGAGTCCTGACAGATACGCAGTATTTT
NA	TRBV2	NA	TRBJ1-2	CASSVSFRVSYGYTF	TGTGCCAGCAGTGTATCCTTCAGGGTTTCCTATGGCTACACCTTC
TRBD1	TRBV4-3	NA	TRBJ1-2	CASSQVGQGNDGYTF	TGCGCCAGCAGCCAAGTAGGACAGGGCAATGATGGCTACACCTTC
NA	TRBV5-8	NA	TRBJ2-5	CAPGRGWSQETQYF	TGTGCCCCAGGAAGGGGATGGAGCCAAGAGACCCAGTACTTC
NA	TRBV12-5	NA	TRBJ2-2	CASGLWPGNTGELFF	TGTGCTAGTGGTTTGTGGCCAGGGAACACCGGGGAGCTGTTTTTT
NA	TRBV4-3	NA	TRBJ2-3	CASSQEGAAITDTQYF	TGCGCCAGCAGCCAAGAGGGAGCGGCCATCACAGATACGCAGTATTTT
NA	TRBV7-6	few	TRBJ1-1	CASSLFSTTGEAFF	TGTGCCAGCAGCTTATTTAGCACAACAGGTGAAGCTTTCTTT
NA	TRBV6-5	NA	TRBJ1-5	CASSYGSNQPQHF	TGTGCCAGCAGTTACGGTAGCAATCAGCCCCAGCATTTT
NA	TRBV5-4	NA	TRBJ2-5	CASSADFSKETQYF	TGTGCCAGCAGCGCGGACTTTTCCAAAGAGACCCAGTACTTC
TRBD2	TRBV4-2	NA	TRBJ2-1	CASSQDRGRGRANEQFF	TGTGCCAGCAGCCAAGATCGGGGTAGAGGGAGGGCTAATGAGCAGTTCTTC
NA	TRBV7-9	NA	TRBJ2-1	CASSLQTEQFF	TGTGCCAGCAGCCTACAAACCGAGCAGTTCTTC
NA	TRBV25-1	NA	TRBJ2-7	CASSARPAGKQYF	TGTGCCAGCAGTGCTCGGCCGGCAGGCAAGCAGTACTTC
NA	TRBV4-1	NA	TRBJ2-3	CASSPTGGWGTDTQYF	TGCGCCAGCAGCCCGACTGGAGGATGGGGCACAGATACGCAGTATTTT
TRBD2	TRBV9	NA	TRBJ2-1	CASSDASPGGWDEQFF	TGTGCCAGCAGCGACGCGAGTCCGGGAGGGTGGGATGAGCAGTTCTTC
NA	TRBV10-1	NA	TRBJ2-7	CASSGNRAGVDEQYF	TGCGCCAGCAGTGGAAACAGGGCCGGGGTCGACGAGCAGTACTTC
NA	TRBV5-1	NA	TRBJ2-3	CASSFGQNTDTQYF	TGCGCCAGCAGCTTTGGACAAAACACAGATACGCAGTATTTT
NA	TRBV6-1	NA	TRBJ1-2	CASSPETNGNYGYTF	TGTGCCAGCTCTCCAGAAACAAACGGGAACTATGGCTACACCTTC
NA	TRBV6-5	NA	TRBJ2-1	CASSPGGQEQFF	TGTGCCAGCAGTCCCGGGGGGCAAGAGCAGTTCTTC
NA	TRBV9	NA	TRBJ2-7	CASSGKTSPSYEQYF	TGTGCCAGCAGCGGGAAGACTAGTCCGTCCTACGAGCAGTACTTC
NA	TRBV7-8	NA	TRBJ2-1	CASNPNRVSYNEQFF	TGTGCCAGCAACCCAAACAGGGTATCCTACAATGAGCAGTTCTTC
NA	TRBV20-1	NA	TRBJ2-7	CSAAGTLSF	TGCAGTGCTGCCGGGACGTTGAGCTTC
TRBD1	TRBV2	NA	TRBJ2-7	CASREDRASSYEQYF	TGTGCCAGCAGGGAAGACAGGGCTTCCTCCTACGAGCAGTACTTC
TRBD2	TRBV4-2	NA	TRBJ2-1	CASSQDPSRETSGLYNEQFF	TGTGCCAGCAGCCAAGATCCCTCGAGGGAAACTAGCGGGCTCTACAATGAGCAGTTCTTC
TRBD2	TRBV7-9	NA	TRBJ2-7	CASSSGTISHEQYF	TGTGCCAGCAGCTCCGGGACTATTTCCCACGAGCAGTACTTC
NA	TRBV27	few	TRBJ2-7	CASSSPRSYEQYF	TGTGCCAGCAGTTCCCCCCGCTCCTACGAGCAGTACTTC